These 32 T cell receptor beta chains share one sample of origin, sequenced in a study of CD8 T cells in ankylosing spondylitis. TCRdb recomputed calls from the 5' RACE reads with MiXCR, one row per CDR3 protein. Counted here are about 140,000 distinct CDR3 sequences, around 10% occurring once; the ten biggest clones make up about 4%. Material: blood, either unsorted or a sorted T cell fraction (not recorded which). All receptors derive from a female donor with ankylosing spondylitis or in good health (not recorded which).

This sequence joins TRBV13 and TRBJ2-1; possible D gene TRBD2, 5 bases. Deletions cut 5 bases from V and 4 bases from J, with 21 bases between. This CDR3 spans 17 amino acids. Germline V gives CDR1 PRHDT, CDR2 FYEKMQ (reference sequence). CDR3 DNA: TGTGCCAGCAGCCAAATGGGCGGGCCCTACTCATACAATGAGCAGTTCTTC. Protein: CASSQMGGPYSYNEQFF.

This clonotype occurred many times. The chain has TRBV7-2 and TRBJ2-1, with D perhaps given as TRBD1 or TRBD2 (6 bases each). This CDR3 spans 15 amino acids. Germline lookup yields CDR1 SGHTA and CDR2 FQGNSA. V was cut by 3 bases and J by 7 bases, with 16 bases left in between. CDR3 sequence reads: CASSLSLGGKNEQFF. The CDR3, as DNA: TGTGCCAGCAGCTTGTCCCTGGGGGGCAAGAATGAGCAGTTCTTC.

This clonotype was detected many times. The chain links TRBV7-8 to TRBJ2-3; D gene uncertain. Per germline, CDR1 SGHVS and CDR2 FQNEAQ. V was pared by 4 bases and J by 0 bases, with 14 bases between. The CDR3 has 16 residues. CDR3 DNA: TGTGCCAGCAGCTCCGACGCGGCAGCTAGCACAGATACGCAGTATTTT. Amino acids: CASSSDAAASTDTQYF.

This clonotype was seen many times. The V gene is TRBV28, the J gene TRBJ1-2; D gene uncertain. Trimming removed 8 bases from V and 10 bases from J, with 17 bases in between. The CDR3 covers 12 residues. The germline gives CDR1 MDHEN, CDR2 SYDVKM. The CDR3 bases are TGTGCCAGCTCCATCAACCCCCGGCTCTACACCTTC. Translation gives CASSINPRLYTF.

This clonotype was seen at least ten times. CDR3 DNA sequence: TGCGCCAGCACACAAACCGGGGAGCTGTTTTTT. This translates into CASTQTGELFF. The rearrangement joins TRBV5-1 to TRBJ2-2; D is uncertain. This CDR3 contains 11 residues. CDR1 is SGHRS, CDR2 YFSETQ, per germline. Trimming stripped 6 bases from V and 5 bases from J, with 5 bases between. Based on the CDR3 plus reference TRBV5-1 and TRBJ2-2, the full variable domain is KAGVTQTPRYLIKTRGQQVTLSCSPISGHRSVSWYQQTPGQGLQFLFEYFSETQRNKGNFPGRFSGRQFSNSRSEMNVSTLELGDSALYLCASTQTGELFFGEGSRLTVL.

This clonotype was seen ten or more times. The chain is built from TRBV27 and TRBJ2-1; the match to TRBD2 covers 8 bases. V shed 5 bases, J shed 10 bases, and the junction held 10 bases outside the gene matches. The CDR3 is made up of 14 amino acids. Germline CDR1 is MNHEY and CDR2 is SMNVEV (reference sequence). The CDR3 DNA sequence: TGTGCCAGCAGTCCGAACCCGGGACTAGTGGAGCAGTTCTTC. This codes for CASSPNPGLVEQFF.

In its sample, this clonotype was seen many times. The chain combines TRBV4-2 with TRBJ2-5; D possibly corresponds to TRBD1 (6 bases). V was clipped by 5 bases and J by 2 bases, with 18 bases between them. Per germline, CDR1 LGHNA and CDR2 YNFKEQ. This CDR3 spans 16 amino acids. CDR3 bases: TGTGCCAGCAGCTCGAGCCCGACAGGAAATCAAGAGACCCAGTACTTC. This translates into CASSSSPTGNQETQYF.

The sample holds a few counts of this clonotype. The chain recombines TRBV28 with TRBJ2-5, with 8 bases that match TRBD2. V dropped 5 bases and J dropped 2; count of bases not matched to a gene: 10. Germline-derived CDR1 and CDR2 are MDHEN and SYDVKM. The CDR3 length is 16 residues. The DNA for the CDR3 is TGTGCCAGCAGTCCCCGGGCCGGGAGGGAACAAGAGACCCAGTACTTC. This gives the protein CASSPRAGREQETQYF.

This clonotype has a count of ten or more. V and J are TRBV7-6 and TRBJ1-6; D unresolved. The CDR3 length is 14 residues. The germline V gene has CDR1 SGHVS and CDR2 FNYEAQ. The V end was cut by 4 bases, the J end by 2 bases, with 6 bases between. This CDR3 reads CASSSQAYNSPLHF. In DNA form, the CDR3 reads TGTGCCAGCAGCTCCCAGGCCTATAATTCACCCCTCCACTTT.

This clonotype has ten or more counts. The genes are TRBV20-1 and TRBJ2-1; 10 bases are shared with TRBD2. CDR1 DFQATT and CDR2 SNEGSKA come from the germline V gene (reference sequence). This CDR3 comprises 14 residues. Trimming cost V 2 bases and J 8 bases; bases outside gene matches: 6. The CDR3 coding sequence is TGCAGTGCTAGAAGGGCTAGCGGGAGTTATGAGCAGTTCTTC. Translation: CSARRASGSYEQFF.

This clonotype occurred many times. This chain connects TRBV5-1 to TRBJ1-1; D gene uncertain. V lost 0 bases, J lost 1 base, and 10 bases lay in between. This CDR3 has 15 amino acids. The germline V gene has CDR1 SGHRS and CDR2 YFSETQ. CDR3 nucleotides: TGCGCCAGCAGCTTGGTATATTTAGGGAACACTGAAGCTTTCTTT. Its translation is CASSLVYLGNTEAFF.

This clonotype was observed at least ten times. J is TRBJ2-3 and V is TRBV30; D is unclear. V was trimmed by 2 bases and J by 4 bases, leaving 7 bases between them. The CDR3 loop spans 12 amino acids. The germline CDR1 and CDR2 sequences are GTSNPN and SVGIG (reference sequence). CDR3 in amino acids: CAWSSYADTQYF. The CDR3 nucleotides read TGTGCCTGGAGTTCTTATGCAGATACGCAGTATTTT.

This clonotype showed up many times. The CDR3, as DNA: TGTGCCACCAGTGATTTGGCTAGCGGGAGTGAAACGGATACGCAGTATTTT. It yields the protein CATSDLASGSETDTQYF. V and J are TRBV24-1 and TRBJ2-3, with 10 bases lining up with TRBD2. This CDR3 contains 17 residues. Germline V CDR1 and CDR2: KGHDR, SFDVKD. With 0 bases clipped from V and 6 bases from J, the junction kept 8 bases outside the gene matches.

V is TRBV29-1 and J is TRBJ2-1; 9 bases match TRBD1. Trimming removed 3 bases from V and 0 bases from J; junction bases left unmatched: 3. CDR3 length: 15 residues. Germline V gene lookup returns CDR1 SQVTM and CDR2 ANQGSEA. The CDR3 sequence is CSVDGGQGSYNEQFF. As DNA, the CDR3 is TGCAGCGTTGACGGGGGACAGGGCTCCTACAATGAGCAGTTCTTC.

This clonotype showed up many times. This CDR3 is CASSPSGRYEAFF. The CDR3 coding sequence is TGTGCCAGCAGTCCCTCAGGGCGCTACGAAGCTTTCTTT. This chain connects TRBV12-3 or TRBV12-4 to TRBJ1-1; a weak D match, TRBD1 (5 bases). The CDR3 loop spans 13 amino acids. Trimming left V 5 bases short and J 8 bases short, with 15 bases between.

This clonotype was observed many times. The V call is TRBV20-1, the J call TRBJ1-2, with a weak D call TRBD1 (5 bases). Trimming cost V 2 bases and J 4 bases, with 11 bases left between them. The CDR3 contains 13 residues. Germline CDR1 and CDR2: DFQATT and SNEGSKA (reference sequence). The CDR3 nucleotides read TGCAGTGCTAGACAGGGATCAGGCTATGGCTACACCTTC. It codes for CSARQGSGYGYTF.

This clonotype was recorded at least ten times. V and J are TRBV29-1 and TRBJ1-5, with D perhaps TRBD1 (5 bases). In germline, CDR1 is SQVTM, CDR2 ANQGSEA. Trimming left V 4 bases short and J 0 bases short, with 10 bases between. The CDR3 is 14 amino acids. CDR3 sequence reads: CSVGGSYSNQPQHF. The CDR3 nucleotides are TGCAGCGTTGGGGGCAGCTATAGCAATCAGCCCCAGCATTTT.

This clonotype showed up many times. CDR3 coding DNA: TGTGCCAGCAGACTCCTAGGGAATTCACCCCTCCACTTT. This encodes CASRLLGNSPLHF. The chain joins TRBV12-3 or TRBV12-4 to TRBJ1-6; D uncertain. The V and J ends lost 6 bases and 7 bases respectively, with 10 bases between them. The CDR3 spans 13 residues.

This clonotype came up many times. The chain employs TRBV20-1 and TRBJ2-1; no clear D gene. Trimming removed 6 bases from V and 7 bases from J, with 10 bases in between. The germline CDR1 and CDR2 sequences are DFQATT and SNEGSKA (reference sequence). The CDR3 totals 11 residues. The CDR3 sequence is CSAGPRNEQFF. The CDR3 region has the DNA TGCAGTGCGGGCCCTAGAAATGAGCAGTTCTTC.

The CDR3 loop reads CASSPTDDRLAGSALYEQYF. The DNA for the CDR3 is TGTGCCAGCAGCCCTACCGACGATAGACTAGCGGGATCGGCCCTATACGAGCAGTACTTC. The chain has TRBV11-2 and TRBJ2-7; 11 nucleotides match TRBD2. V shed 5 bases, J shed 4 bases, and the junction held 22 bases outside the gene matches. Germline V gene lookup returns CDR1 SGHAT and CDR2 FQNNGV. The CDR3 is made up of 20 amino acids. Together with reference TRBV11-2 and TRBJ2-7, the CDR3 gives the full variable domain: EAGVAQSPRYKIIEKRQSVAFWCNPISGHATLYWYQQILGQGPKLLIQFQNNGVVDDSQLPKDRFSAERLKGVDSTLKIQPAKLEDSAVYLCASSPTDDRLAGSALYEQYFGPGTRLTVT.

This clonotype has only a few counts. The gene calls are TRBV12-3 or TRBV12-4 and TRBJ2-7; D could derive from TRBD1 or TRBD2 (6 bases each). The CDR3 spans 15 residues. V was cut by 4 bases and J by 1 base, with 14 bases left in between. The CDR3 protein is CASSYRWGASYEQYF. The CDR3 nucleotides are TGTGCCAGCAGTTATAGGTGGGGGGCATCCTACGAGCAGTACTTC.

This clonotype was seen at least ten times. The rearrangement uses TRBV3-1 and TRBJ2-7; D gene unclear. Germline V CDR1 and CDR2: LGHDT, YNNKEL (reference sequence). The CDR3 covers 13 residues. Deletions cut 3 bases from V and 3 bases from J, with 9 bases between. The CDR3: CASSQETYYEQYF. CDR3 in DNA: TGTGCCAGCAGCCAGGAGACATACTACGAGCAGTACTTC.

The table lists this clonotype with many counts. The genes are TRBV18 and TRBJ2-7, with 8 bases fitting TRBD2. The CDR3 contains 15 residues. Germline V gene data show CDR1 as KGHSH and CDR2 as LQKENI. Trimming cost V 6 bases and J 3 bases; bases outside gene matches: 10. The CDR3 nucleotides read TGTGCCAGCTCGCACAAGGCGGGGGGCATCTACGAGCAGTACTTC. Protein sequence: CASSHKAGGIYEQYF.

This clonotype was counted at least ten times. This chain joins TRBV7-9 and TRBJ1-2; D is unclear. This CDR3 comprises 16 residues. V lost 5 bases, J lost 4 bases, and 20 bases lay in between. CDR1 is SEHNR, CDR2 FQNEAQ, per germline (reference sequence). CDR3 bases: TGTGCCAGCAGCGGACGACCCGGAGGGAATTTCTATGGCTACACCTTC. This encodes CASSGRPGGNFYGYTF.

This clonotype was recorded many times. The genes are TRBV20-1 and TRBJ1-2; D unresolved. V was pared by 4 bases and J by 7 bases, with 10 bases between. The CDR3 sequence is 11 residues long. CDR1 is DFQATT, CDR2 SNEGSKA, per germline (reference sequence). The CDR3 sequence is CSATPGVGYTF. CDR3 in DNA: TGCAGTGCTACCCCGGGTGTTGGCTACACCTTC.

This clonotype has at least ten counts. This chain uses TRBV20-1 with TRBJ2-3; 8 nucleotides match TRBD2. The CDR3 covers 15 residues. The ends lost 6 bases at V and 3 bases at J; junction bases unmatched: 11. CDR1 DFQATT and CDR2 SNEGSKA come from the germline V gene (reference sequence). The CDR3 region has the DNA TGCAGTGCCGGCCAGCGGGGGCTAGGAACAGATACGCAGTATTTT. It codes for CSAGQRGLGTDTQYF.

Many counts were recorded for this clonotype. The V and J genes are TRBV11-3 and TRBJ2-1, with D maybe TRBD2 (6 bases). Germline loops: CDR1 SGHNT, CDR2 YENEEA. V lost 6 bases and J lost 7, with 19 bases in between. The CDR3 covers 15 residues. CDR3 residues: CASSRSGSGLNEQFF. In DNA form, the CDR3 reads TGTGCCAGCAGTCGAAGCGGGTCTGGTCTAAATGAGCAGTTCTTC.

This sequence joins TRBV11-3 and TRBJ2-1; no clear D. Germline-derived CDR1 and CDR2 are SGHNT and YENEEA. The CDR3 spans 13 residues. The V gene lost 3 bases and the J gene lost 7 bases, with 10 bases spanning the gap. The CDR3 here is CASSFREGNEQFF. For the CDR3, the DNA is TGTGCCAGCAGCTTTAGGGAAGGGAATGAGCAGTTCTTC.

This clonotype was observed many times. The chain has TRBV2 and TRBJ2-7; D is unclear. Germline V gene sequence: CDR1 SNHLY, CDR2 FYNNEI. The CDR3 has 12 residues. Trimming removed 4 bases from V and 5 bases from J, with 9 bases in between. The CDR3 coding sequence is TGTGCCAGCAGTGTTGATAGAAACGAGCAGTACTTC. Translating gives CASSVDRNEQYF. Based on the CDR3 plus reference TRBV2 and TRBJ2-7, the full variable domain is EPEVTQTPSHQVTQMGQEVILRCVPISNHLYFYWYRQILGQKVEFLVSFYNNEISEKSEIFDDQFSVERPDGSNFTLKIRSTKLEDSAMYFCASSVDRNEQYFGPGTRLTVT.

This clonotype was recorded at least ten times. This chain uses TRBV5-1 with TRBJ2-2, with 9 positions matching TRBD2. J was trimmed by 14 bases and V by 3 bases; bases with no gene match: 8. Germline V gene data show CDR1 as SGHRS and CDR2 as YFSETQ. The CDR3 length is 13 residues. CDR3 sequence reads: CASSSRLADALFF. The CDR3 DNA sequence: TGCGCCAGCAGCTCCCGACTAGCGGACGCCCTGTTTTTT.

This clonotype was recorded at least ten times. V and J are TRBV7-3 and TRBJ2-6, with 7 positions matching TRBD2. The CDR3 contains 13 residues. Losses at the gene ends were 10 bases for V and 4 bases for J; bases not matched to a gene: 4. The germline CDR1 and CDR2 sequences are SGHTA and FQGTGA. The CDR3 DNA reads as TGTGCCACCCGAGCGGGGGGGGCCAACGTCCTGACTTTC. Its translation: CATRAGGANVLTF.

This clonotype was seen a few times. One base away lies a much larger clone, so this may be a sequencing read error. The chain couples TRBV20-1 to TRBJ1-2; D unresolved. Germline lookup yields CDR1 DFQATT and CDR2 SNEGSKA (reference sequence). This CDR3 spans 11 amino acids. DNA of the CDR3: TGCAGTGCTAGCTACTTGGATGGCGACACCTTC. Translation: CSASYLDGDTF.